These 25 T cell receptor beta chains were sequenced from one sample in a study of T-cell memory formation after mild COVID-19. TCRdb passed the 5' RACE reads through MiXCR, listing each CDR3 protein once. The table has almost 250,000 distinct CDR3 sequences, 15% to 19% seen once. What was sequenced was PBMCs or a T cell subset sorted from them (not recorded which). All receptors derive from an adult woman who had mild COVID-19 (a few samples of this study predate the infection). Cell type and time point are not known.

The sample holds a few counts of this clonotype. CDR3 in amino acids: CASRRGQGANQPQHF. CDR3 in DNA: TGTGCCAGCAGGCGAGGACAGGGGGCTAATCAGCCCCAGCATTTT. This chain uses TRBV7-2 with TRBJ1-5; 11 positions agree with TRBD1. With V trimmed by 6 bases and J by 4 bases, 5 bases remained unmatched. Germline-derived CDR1 and CDR2 are SGHTA and FQGNSA. The CDR3 sequence is 15 residues long.

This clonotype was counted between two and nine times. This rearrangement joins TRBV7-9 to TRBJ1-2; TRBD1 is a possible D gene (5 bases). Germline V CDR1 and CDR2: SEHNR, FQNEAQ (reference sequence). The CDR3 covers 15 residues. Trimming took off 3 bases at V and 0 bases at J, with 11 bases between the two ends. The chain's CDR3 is CASSFRGTSNYGYTF. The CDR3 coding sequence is TGTGCCAGCAGCTTCCGGGGGACCTCTAACTATGGCTACACCTTC.

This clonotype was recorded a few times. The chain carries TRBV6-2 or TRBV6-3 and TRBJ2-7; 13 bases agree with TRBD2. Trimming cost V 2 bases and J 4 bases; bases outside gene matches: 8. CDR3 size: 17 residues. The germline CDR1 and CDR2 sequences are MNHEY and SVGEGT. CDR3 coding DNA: TGTGCCAGCAGTTACACCCGAGGACTAGCGGGAGAGTACGAGCAGTACTTC. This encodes CASSYTRGLAGEYEQYF.

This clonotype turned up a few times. This CDR3 is CASSTDGGSGSYEQYF. CDR3 sequence (DNA): TGTGCCAGCAGTACTGATGGGGGTAGCGGGAGTTACGAGCAGTACTTC. The chain joins TRBV12-3 or TRBV12-4 to TRBJ2-7; 9 positions match TRBD2. V trimming: 5 bases; J trimming: 4 bases; junction bases outside the gene matches: 12. CDR3 length: 16 residues.

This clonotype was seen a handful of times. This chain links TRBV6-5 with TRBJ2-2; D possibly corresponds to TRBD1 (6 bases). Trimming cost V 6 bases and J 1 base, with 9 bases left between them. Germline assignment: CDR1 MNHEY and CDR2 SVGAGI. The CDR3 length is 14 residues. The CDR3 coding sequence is TGTGCCAGCAGAGAGACAGGGAACACCGGGGAGCTGTTTTTT. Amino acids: CASRETGNTGELFF.

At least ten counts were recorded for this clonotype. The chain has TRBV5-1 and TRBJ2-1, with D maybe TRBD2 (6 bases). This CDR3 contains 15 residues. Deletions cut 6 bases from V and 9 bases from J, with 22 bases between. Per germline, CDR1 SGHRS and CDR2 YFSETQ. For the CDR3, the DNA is TGCGCCAGCAACTACGGGAGCTCAGGACGAGCTGAGCAGTTCTTC. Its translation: CASNYGSSGRAEQFF. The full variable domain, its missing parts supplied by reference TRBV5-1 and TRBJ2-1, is KAGVTQTPRYLIKTRGQQVTLSCSPISGHRSVSWYQQTPGQGLQFLFEYFSETQRNKGNFPGRFSGRQFSNSRSEMNVSTLELGDSALYLCASNYGSSGRAEQFFGPGTRLTVL.

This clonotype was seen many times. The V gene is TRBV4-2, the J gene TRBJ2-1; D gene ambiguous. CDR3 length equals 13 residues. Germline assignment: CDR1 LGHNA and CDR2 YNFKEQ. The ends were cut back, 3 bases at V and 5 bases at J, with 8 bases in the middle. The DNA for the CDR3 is TGTGCCAGCAGCCACTTGAGAGACAATGAGCAGTTCTTC. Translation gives CASSHLRDNEQFF.

In nucleotides, the CDR3 is TGTGCCAGCAGCTTGTGGGGACAGGGGGTCCCAAGCTCCTACGAGCAGTACTTC. Translation gives CASSLWGQGVPSSYEQYF. The chain recombines TRBV5-6 with TRBJ2-7; 11 bases match TRBD1. Germline lookup yields CDR1 SGHDT and CDR2 YYEEEE. The CDR3 is 18 amino acids. V lost 1 base and J lost 0; bases outside the gene matches: 9.

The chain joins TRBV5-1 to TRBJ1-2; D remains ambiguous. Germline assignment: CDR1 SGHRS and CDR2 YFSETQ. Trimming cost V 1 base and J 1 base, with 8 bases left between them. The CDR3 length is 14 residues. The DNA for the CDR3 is TGCGCCAGCAGCTTGACAGAGTTTAACTATGGCTACACCTTC. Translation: CASSLTEFNYGYTF.

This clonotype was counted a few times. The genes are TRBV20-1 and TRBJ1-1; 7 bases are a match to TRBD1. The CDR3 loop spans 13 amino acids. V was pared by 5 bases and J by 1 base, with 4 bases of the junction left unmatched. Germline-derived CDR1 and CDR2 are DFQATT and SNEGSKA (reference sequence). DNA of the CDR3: TGCAGTGCTGCCCGGACAGGGAACACTGAAGCTTTCTTT. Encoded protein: CSAARTGNTEAFF.

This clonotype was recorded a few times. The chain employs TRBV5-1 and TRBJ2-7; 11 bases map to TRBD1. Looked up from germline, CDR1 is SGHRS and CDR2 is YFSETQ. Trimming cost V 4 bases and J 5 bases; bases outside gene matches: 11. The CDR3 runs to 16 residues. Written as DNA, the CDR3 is TGCGCCAGCAGCGCCTCGGGACAGGGGGAAGTCGACGAGCAGTACTTC. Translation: CASSASGQGEVDEQYF.

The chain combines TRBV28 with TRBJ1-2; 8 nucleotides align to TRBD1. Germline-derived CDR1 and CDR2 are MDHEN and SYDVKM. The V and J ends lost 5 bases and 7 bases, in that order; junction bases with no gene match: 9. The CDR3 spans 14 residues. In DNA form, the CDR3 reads TGTGCCAGCAGTCCACTGGACAGGGTAGGTGGCTACACCTTC. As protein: CASSPLDRVGGYTF.

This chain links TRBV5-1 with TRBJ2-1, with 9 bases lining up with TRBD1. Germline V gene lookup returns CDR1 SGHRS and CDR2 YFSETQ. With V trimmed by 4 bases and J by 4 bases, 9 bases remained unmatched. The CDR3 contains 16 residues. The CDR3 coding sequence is TGCGCCAGCAGCGAAGGCGGGACAGGGCAATACAATGAGCAGTTCTTC. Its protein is CASSEGGTGQYNEQFF.

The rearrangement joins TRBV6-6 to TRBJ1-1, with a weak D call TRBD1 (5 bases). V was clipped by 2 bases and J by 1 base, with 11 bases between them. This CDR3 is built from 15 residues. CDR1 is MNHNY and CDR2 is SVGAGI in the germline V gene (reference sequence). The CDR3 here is CASSYTEGPNTEAFF. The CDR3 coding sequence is TGTGCCAGCAGTTACACAGAGGGGCCGAACACTGAAGCTTTCTTT.

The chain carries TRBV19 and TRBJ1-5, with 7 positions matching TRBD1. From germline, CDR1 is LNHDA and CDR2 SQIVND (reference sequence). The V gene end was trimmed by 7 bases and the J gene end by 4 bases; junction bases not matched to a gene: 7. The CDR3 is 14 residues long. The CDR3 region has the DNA TGTGCCAGTAACCGCGAGACAGGGAATCAGCCCCAGCATTTT. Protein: CASNRETGNQPQHF.

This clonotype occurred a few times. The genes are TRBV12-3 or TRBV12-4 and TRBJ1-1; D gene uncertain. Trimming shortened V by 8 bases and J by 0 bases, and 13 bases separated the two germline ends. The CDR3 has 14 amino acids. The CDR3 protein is CASGNLGVNTEAFF. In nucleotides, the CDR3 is TGTGCCAGCGGAAACTTGGGAGTGAACACTGAAGCTTTCTTT.

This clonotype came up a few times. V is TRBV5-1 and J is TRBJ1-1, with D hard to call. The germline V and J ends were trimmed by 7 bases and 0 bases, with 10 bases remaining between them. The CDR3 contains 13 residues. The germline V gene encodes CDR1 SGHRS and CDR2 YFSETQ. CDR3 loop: CASHPNVNTEAFF. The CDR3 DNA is TGCGCCAGCCACCCTAACGTGAACACTGAAGCTTTCTTT.

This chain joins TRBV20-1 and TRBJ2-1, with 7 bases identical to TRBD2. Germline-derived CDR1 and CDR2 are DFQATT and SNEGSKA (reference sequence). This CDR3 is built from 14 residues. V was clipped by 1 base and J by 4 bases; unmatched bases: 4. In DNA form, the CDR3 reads TGCAGTGCTAGAGCGGGGGACTATTACAATGAGCAGTTCTTC. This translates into CSARAGDYYNEQFF.

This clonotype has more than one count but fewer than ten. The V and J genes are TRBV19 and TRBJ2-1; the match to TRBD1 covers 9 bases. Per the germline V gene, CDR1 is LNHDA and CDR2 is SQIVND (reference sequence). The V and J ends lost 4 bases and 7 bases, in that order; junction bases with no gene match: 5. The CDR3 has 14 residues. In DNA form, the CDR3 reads TGTGCCAGTAGTACCCGACAGGGGGTGAATGAGCAGTTCTTC. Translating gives CASSTRQGVNEQFF.

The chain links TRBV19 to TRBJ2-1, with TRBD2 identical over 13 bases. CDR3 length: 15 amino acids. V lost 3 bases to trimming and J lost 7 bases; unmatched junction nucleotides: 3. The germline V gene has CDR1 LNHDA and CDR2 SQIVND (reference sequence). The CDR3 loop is CASSMTSGRRNEQFF. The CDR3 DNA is TGTGCCAGTAGTATGACTAGCGGGAGGCGGAATGAGCAGTTCTTC.

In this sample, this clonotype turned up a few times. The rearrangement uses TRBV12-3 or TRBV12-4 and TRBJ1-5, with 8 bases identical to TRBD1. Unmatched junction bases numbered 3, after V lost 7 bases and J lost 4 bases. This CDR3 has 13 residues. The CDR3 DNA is TGTGCCAGCACAGGGGGCGGTAATCAGCCCCAGCATTTT. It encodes CASTGGGNQPQHF.

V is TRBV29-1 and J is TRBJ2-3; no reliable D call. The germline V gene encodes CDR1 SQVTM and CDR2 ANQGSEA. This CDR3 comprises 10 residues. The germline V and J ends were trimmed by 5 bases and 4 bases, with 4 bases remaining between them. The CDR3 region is CSVFSDTQYF. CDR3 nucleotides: TGCAGCGTTTTTTCAGATACGCAGTATTTT.

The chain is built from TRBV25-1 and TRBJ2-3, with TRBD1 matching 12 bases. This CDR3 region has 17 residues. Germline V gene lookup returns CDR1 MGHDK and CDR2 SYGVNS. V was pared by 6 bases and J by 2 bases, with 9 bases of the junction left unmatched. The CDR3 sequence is CASSLSGTGGLTDTQYF. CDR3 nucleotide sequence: TGTGCCAGCAGCCTATCCGGGACAGGGGGCCTCACAGATACGCAGTATTTT. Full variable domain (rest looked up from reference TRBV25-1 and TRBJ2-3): EADIYQTPRYLVIGTGKKITLECSQTMGHDKMYWYQQDPGMELHLIHYSYGVNSTEKGDLSSESTVSRIRTEHFPLTLESARPSHTSQYLCASSLSGTGGLTDTQYFGPGTRLTVL.

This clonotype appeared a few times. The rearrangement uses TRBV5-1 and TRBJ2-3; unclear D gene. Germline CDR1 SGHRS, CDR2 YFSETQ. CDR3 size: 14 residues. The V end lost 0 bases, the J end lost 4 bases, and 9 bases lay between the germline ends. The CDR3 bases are TGCGCCAGCAGCTTGGCCCCTGGTGCAGATACGCAGTATTTT. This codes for CASSLAPGADTQYF.

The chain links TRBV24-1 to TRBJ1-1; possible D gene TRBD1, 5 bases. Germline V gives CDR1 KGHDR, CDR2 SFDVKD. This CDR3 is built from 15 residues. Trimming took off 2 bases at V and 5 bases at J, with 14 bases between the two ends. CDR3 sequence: CATSDSRGTGTEAFF. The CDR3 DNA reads TGTGCCACCAGTGATTCACGGGGGACGGGGACTGAAGCTTTCTTT.